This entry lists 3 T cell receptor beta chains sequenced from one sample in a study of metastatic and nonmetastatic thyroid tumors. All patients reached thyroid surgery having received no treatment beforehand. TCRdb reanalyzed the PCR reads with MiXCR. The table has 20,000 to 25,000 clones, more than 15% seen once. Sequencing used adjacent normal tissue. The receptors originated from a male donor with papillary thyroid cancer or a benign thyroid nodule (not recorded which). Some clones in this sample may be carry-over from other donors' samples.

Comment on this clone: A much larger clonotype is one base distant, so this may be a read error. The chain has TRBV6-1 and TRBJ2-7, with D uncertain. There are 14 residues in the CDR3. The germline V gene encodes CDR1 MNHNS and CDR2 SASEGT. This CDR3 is CAATAPWRTYGQYF. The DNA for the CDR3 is TGTGCCGCAACCGCTCCATGGCGTACCTACGGGCAGTACTTC.

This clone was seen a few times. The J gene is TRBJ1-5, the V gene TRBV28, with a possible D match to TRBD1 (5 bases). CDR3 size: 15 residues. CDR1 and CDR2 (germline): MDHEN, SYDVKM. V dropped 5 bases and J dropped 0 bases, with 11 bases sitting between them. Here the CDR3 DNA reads TGTGCCAGCAGTGTTGACAGACTTAGCAATCAGCCCCAGCATTTT. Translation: CASSVDRLSNQPQHF.

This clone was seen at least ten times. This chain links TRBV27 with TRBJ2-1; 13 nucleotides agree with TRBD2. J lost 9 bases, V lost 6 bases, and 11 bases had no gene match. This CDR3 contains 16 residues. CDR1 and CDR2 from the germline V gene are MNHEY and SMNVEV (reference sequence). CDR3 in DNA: TGTGCCAGCAGCCCGAACGGACTAGCGGGAGCGGTTGAGCAGTTCTTC. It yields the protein CASSPNGLAGAVEQFF.